A single sample is the source of the 12 T cell receptor beta chains below, sequenced in a study of cytomegalovirus exposure and HLA in healthy donors. A multiplex PCR was run with 60 Vbeta primers and 13 Jbeta primers. Assay: immunoSEQ multiplex PCR; the TCRdb copy retains only in-frame clones and omits some. The sample lists approximately 260,000 clones, 80% to 90% seen once, with approximately 2% in the top ten. Sample: PBMCs. These receptors were obtained from a woman in her thirties or forties in good health and CMV-seropositive.

This sequence joins TRBV29-1 and TRBJ2-7, with 7 bases matching TRBD1. This CDR3 region has 12 residues. From germline, CDR1 is SQVTM and CDR2 ANQGSEA. V lost 4 bases to trimming and J lost 3 bases; unmatched junction nucleotides: 3. The chain's CDR3 is CSVVQGRYEQYF. The CDR3 nucleotides read TGCAGCGTTGTACAGGGGCGCTACGAGCAGTACTTC.

The chain carries TRBV10-3 and TRBJ2-1; weak D call: TRBD1 (6 bases). This CDR3 is built from 16 residues. V shed 6 bases and J shed 2 bases, with 17 bases lying between them. The germline V gene has CDR1 ENHRY and CDR2 SYGVKD. CDR3 DNA: TGTGCCATCAGCTCCCAACAGGGTAGTACCTACAATGAGCAGTTCTTC. Its translation: CAISSQQGSTYNEQFF.

The chain couples TRBV6-1 to TRBJ1-3; D is perhaps TRBD1 (5 bases). Germline-derived CDR1 and CDR2 are MNHNS and SASEGT. The CDR3 length is 15 residues. V was cut by 1 base and J by 0 bases, with 7 bases left in between. The CDR3 bases are TGTGCCAGCAGTGAAGGGGGCCGCTCTGGAAACACCATATATTTT. Translating gives CASSEGGRSGNTIYF.

V usage is TRBV14 and J usage is TRBJ2-1; D may be TRBD2 (6 bases). Trimming removed 1 base at V and 3 bases at J, with 10 bases between. CDR1 is SGHDN, CDR2 FVKESK, per germline. CDR3 length: 15 residues. The CDR3 bases are TGTGCCAGCAGCCAAGGGGATAGCGGCTACAATGAGCAGTTCTTC. It specifies CASSQGDSGYNEQFF.

This chain joins TRBV10-3 and TRBJ1-1; D might be TRBD1 (5 bases). The V end was cut by 7 bases, the J end by 5 bases, with 14 bases between. CDR3 length equals 13 residues. Germline V gene sequence: CDR1 ENHRY, CDR2 SYGVKD. The CDR3 spells CAITPNGGTEAFF. CDR3 bases: TGTGCCATCACCCCTAATGGGGGGACTGAAGCTTTCTTT.

The rearrangement links TRBV7-2 to TRBJ2-1; the D gene is possibly TRBD2 (6 bases). This CDR3 is 17 amino acids long. Germline CDR1 SGHTA, CDR2 FQGNSA. With 0 bases removed from V and 10 bases from J, the gap between germline ends came to 22 bases. The CDR3 protein is CASSLAEDYKRFGEQFF. The CDR3, as DNA: TGTGCCAGCAGCTTAGCTGAGGACTACAAGAGGTTTGGCGAGCAGTTCTTC.

The chain combines TRBV19 with TRBJ2-2; 10 bases are shared with TRBD2. Per the germline V gene, CDR1 is LNHDA and CDR2 is SQIVND (reference sequence). V lost 5 bases and J lost 6; bases outside the gene matches: 9. This CDR3 region has 16 residues. CDR3 coding DNA: TGTGCCAGTAGTCCCCGGGGCAGCGGGAGGGCCGGGGAGCTGTTTTTT. Translation gives CASSPRGSGRAGELFF.

The J gene is TRBJ2-7, the V gene TRBV4-3; 8 nucleotides match TRBD1. Germline V gene data show CDR1 as LGHNA and CDR2 as YSLEER. The V gene end was trimmed by 4 bases and the J gene end by 3 bases; junction bases not matched to a gene: 11. The length of the CDR3 is 16 residues. The CDR3 region is CASSRATQGANYEQYF. For the CDR3, the DNA is TGCGCCAGCAGCCGAGCAACTCAGGGGGCTAACTACGAGCAGTACTTC.

The gene calls are TRBV19 and TRBJ2-7, with D perhaps TRBD2 (6 bases). In germline, CDR1 is LNHDA, CDR2 SQIVND (reference sequence). This CDR3 comprises 14 residues. Trimming took 8 bases from V and 5 from J, leaving 19 bases between them. The CDR3 coding sequence is TGTGCCAGTGGGGTTGGGAGGCCGCCGGACGAGCAGTACTTC. This translates into CASGVGRPPDEQYF.

The chain uses TRBV19 and TRBJ1-1; D is unresolved. Germline V CDR1 and CDR2: LNHDA, SQIVND (reference sequence). Trimming took off 0 bases at V and 1 base at J, with 6 bases between the two ends. The CDR3 contains 14 residues. Written as DNA, the CDR3 is TGTGCCAGTAGTATAGATCGGGGGAACACTGAAGCTTTCTTT. Protein: CASSIDRGNTEAFF.

The rearrangement uses TRBV28 and TRBJ1-2; TRBD1 aligns across 9 bases. Germline V gene sequence: CDR1 MDHEN, CDR2 SYDVKM. Trimming cost V 6 bases and J 7 bases; bases outside gene matches: 6. The CDR3 is 13 amino acids. The CDR3: CASREQGAIGYTF. The CDR3 nucleotides are TGTGCCAGCAGAGAACAGGGGGCGATTGGCTACACCTTC.

This clone was found once. This chain joins TRBV5-1 and TRBJ2-5; a possible D gene is TRBD1 (6 bases). The J call may be in error: the DNA end matches TRBJ2-7 better. Germline values: CDR1 SGHRS, CDR2 YFSETQ. The CDR3 is made up of 18 amino acids. The CDR3 is CASSFRPGVPPSSYEQYF. In nucleotides, the CDR3 is TGCGCCAGCAGCTTTCGTCCAGGGGTCCCTCCTTCCTCCTACGAGCAGTACTTC.